Below, 28 T cell receptor beta chains from the same sample are listed, as sequenced in a study of T cell clusters in autoimmune cytopenias. TRB was amplified from roughly 0.25 ug of peripheral blood genomic DNA per sample. TRB rearrangements were amplified by touch-down multiplex PCR with mixed TRB-A/B primers. TCRdb derives one entry per CDR3 protein from the multiplex PCR reads, leaving out DNA. Here the sample table reports thousands of distinct CDR3 sequences. The sequenced material came from peripheral blood. The receptors stem from a human donor with an autoimmune cytopenia or autoimmune hepatitis (not recorded which).

In terms of frequency, this clonotype is medium-sized. The V gene is TRBV19, the J gene TRBJ1-5. The CDR3 has 15 residues. Germline CDR1 reads LNHDA; CDR2 reads SQIVND (reference sequence). CDR3: CASSRQPYSNQPQHF.

CDR3 sequence reads: CASSFGKETQYF. The chain couples TRBV5-6 to TRBJ2-5; TCRdb returns TRBD1, unconfirmable since there is no DNA. The CDR3 has 12 residues. Germline V lookup: CDR1 SGHDT, CDR2 YYEEEE.

This clonotype shows up as medium-sized by frequency. V is TRBV19 and J is TRBJ2-3; absent DNA, TCRdb's TRBD1 call cannot be checked. The CDR3 runs to 17 residues. The germline gives CDR1 LNHDA, CDR2 SQIVND (reference sequence). The CDR3 loop is CASSILGTDKFRDTQYF.

The chain joins TRBV6-6 to TRBJ1-5. Germline CDR1 reads MNHNY; CDR2 reads SVGAGI (reference sequence). The CDR3 covers 12 residues. The CDR3 sequence: CASSPLGQPQHF.

V is TRBV30 and J is TRBJ2-5; TCRdb names TRBD2, which stays unverified in the absence of DNA. The CDR3 runs 13 residues. CDR1 GTSNPN and CDR2 SVGIG come from the germline V gene (reference sequence). This CDR3 is CAWSGEGRETQYF.

The gene calls are TRBV5-6 and TRBJ1-4; lacking DNA, the TRBD1 call made by TCRdb goes unchecked. The CDR3 length is 15 residues. CDR1 SGHDT and CDR2 YYEEEE come from the germline V gene. CDR3 protein: CASSLKDRVARKLFF.

This chain connects TRBV6-5 to TRBJ2-3. The CDR3 spans 14 residues. Germline assignment: CDR1 MNHEY and CDR2 SVGAGI. The CDR3 region is CASRTDASTDTQYF.

The genes are TRBV19 and TRBJ2-2; TCRdb proposes TRBD2, but this gene call is untestable without DNA. The CDR3 is 13 amino acids. Germline CDR1 and CDR2: LNHDA and SQIVND (reference sequence). The CDR3: CASLAGCTGELFF. Variable domain in full (rest from reference TRBV19 and TRBJ2-2): DGGITQSPKYLFRKEGQNVTLSCEQNLNHDAMYWYRQDPGQGLRLIYYSQIVNDFQKGDIAEGYSVSREKKESFPLTVTSAQKNPTAFYLCASLAGCTGELFFGEGSRLTVL.

V gene TRBV7-9 combines with J gene TRBJ2-1. Per the germline V gene, CDR1 is SEHNR and CDR2 is FQNEAQ (reference sequence). CDR3 length equals 12 residues. The CDR3 reads CASSLVYNEQFF.

According to its frequency, this clonotype is medium-sized. The gene calls are TRBV12-3 or TRBV12-4 and TRBJ1-2. The CDR3 extends over 11 amino acids. CDR3: CASMKDYGYTF.

The genes are TRBV27 and TRBJ2-1; there is no DNA to check the TCRdb D call of TRBD2. The CDR3 consists of 13 residues. Germline V lookup: CDR1 MNHEY, CDR2 SMNVEV (reference sequence). CDR3 residues: CATGLAATNEQFF.

This clonotype is deemed medium-sized by its frequency. The genes are TRBV27 and TRBJ2-3; checking the TCRdb D call of TRBD2 is not possible without DNA. Germline CDR1 is MNHEY and CDR2 is SMNVEV (reference sequence). The CDR3 has 16 residues. This CDR3 is CASSLRDYESTDTQYF.

The chain has TRBV18 and TRBJ2-7. Germline-derived CDR1 and CDR2 are KGHSH and LQKENI. There are 12 residues in the CDR3. The CDR3 region is CASSPRDDEQYF.

V gene TRBV4-3 combines with J gene TRBJ2-7; TCRdb gives TRBD1 as the D gene, but with no DNA this cannot be confirmed. The length of the CDR3 is 15 residues. CDR1 is LGHNA and CDR2 is YSLEER in the germline V gene. The CDR3 here is CASSQDPSPQSEQYF.

Measured by frequency, this clonotype is medium-sized. The J gene is TRBJ1-2, the V gene TRBV6-5; the TCRdb D gene call, TRBD1, has no DNA to confirm it. Germline-derived CDR1 and CDR2 are MNHEY and SVGAGI. The CDR3 has 14 residues. CDR3 region: CASTPRRGRSGYTF.

The chain recombines TRBV19 with TRBJ2-7; with no DNA, the TCRdb D assignment of TRBD2 cannot be verified. Germline CDR1 reads LNHDA; CDR2 reads SQIVND (reference sequence). This CDR3 comprises 13 residues. Here the CDR3 reads CASSAQREGEQYF.

Its frequency marks this clonotype as medium-sized. The chain combines TRBV29-1 with TRBJ2-1. The CDR3 extends over 14 amino acids. Germline assignment: CDR1 SQVTM and CDR2 ANQGSEA. The CDR3 protein is CSVVQTQLMGEQFF.

The chain recombines TRBV5-3 with TRBJ2-2; TCRdb lists TRBD2, though no DNA is available to test this call. TRBV5-3 is marked as an open reading frame, function uncertain. The CDR3 is made up of 16 amino acids. The CDR3 spells CARSSSGGLNTGELFF.

In terms of frequency, this clonotype is medium-sized. The chain has TRBV29-1 and TRBJ2-5; as DNA is missing, the TRBD1 call by TCRdb cannot be tested. Germline loops: CDR1 SQVTM, CDR2 ANQGSEA. CDR3 length: 13 residues. The CDR3 protein is CSVVRGHPETQYF.

CDR3: CASSWNSGNTIYF. V is TRBV6-2 or TRBV6-3 and J is TRBJ1-3. Looked up from germline, CDR1 is MNHEY and CDR2 is SVGEGT. CDR3 length equals 13 residues.

The chain employs TRBV13 and TRBJ2-1; checking the TCRdb D call of TRBD1 is not possible without DNA. The length of the CDR3 is 16 residues. CDR1 is PRHDT and CDR2 is FYEKMQ in the germline V gene (reference sequence). The CDR3 region is CASSRRRTGVVAEQFF. The full variable domain, with the rest looked up from reference TRBV13 and TRBJ2-1, is AAGVIQSPRHLIKEKRETATLKCYPIPRHDTVYWYQQGPGQDPQFLISFYEKMQSDKGSIPDRFSAQQFSDYHSELNMSSLELGDSALYFCASSRRRTGVVAEQFFGPGTRLTVL.

This clonotype is labeled medium-sized (0.01 to 0.1%) based on frequency. The rearrangement links TRBV5-6 to TRBJ1-2; TCRdb indicates TRBD1, and absent DNA this call remains unverified. From germline, CDR1 is SGHDT and CDR2 YYEEEE. The CDR3 covers 15 residues. CDR3 in amino acids: CASSRTGGGGYGYTF.

The chain carries TRBV12-3 or TRBV12-4 and TRBJ2-7; there is no DNA to check the TCRdb D call of TRBD2. The CDR3 extends over 14 amino acids. The CDR3 region is CASSHLGLGDEQYF.

This chain joins TRBV5-3 and TRBJ2-5; TCRdb selects TRBD2, and the lack of DNA leaves this call unchecked. TRBV5-3 is noted as an ORF with a role that remains uncertain. This CDR3 contains 14 residues. CDR3 sequence: CARSTLAGVETQYF.

The chain uses TRBV5-6 and TRBJ1-2; TCRdb indicates TRBD1, and absent DNA this call remains unverified. CDR3 length: 15 amino acids. CDR1 is SGHDT, CDR2 YYEEEE, per germline. CDR3 protein: CASSLVGGSSNGYTF. Looking up the rest from reference TRBV5-6 and TRBJ1-2 gives the full variable domain: DAGVTQSPTHLIKTRGQQVTLRCSPKSGHDTVSWYQQALGQGPQFIFQYYEEEERQRGNFPDRFSGHQFPNYSSELNVNALLLGDSALYLCASSLVGGSSNGYTFGSGTRLTVV.

The gene calls are TRBV10-3 and TRBJ2-7. This CDR3 contains 11 residues. CDR1 and CDR2 (germline): ENHRY, SYGVKD. The CDR3 reads CAISNGDEQYF.

The chain couples TRBV30 to TRBJ1-6; lacking DNA, the TRBD1 call made by TCRdb goes unchecked. In germline, CDR1 is GTSNPN, CDR2 SVGIG (reference sequence). This CDR3 spans 13 amino acids. Here the CDR3 reads CASGQTGNSPLHF. Filled out from reference TRBV30 and TRBJ1-6, the complete variable domain reads SQTIHQWPATLVQPVGSPLSLECTVEGTSNPNLYWYRQAAGRGLQLLFYSVGIGQISSEVPQNLSASRPQDRQFILSSKKLLLSDSGFYLCASGQTGNSPLHFGNGTRLTVT.

This clonotype is deemed medium-sized by its frequency. The chain has TRBV6-5 and TRBJ2-3; absent DNA, TCRdb's TRBD1 call cannot be checked. The CDR3 sequence is 14 residues long. Germline V CDR1 and CDR2: MNHEY, SVGAGI. The CDR3 reads CASRRTGVGDTQYF.